This T cell receptor beta chain comes out of a study of blood T cell repertoires in COVID-19. Germline values: CDR1 KGHSH, CDR2 LQKENI. CDR3 length equals 16 residues. The V end was cut by 2 bases, the J end by 0 bases, with 11 bases between. Only in-frame clones appear in the TCRdb table, and some are missing; sequencing was by immunoSEQ multiplex PCR. The sample yields fewer than 200,000 clones, roughly 81% seen once. The origin of this receptor is a woman aged 40 to 50 with COVID-19, enrolled during active disease. Sequencing was carried out using peripheral blood. V is TRBV18 and J is TRBJ1-3; D unresolved. The CDR3 DNA reads as TGTGCCAGCTCACCAGTCCCCATGGCCTCTGGAAACACCATATATTTT. Its protein product is CASSPVPMASGNTIYF.